This T cell receptor beta chain was sequenced in a study of cytomegalovirus exposure and HLA in healthy donors. General study results and limits: The classifier was said to identify cytomegalovirus status with high specificity and sensitivity.

Notes on this clone: Its antigen is undetermined.

Donors came from a validation cohort of some 110 subjects, distinct from the first 666-subject cohort. Assay: immunoSEQ multiplex PCR; the TCRdb copy retains only in-frame clones and omits some. The sample carries some 170,000 clones, approximately 86% recorded once. The CDR3 is made up of 20 amino acids. Germline V gene data show CDR1 as MDHEN and CDR2 as SYDVKM. V shed 1 base and J 9 bases; nucleotides not matched to a gene: 26. The chain joins TRBV28 to TRBJ2-7, with TRBD1 matching 8 bases. This TCR was sampled from a man between 18 and 35 years old in good health and CMV-seropositive. The sample comprised PBMCs. Written as DNA, the CDR3 is TGTGCCAGCAGTTTATCAAGACAGGGGCCGGACGCTGGTATTTCGGCGAGGCAGTACTTC. Translated: CASSLSRQGPDAGISARQYF.